This is a list of T cell receptor beta chains from one sample in a study of T cell changes during pregnancy in multiple sclerosis. Clones were sequenced by immunoSEQ multiplex PCR, and TCRdb holds only the in-frame ones, with some missing. The sample holds 53,000 or so clones, roughly 94% seen once. The sequenced sample was CD4+ T cells from peripheral blood mononuclear cells, obtained in the second trimester of pregnancy. The receptors come from a female donor with multiple sclerosis, enrolled in a pregnancy study. The CDR3 runs from the conserved cysteine through the conserved F or W. A D gene is named only where the DNA matches it firmly. Size values are once, few and many counts, or a class for expanded clones, and some rows have none.

j_call d_call clone_size v_call cdr3_aa cdr3_nt
TRBJ2-7 TRBD1 - TRBV7-3 CASSPGGTYEQYF TGTGCCAGCAGCCCAGGGGGTACCTACGAGCAGTACTTC
TRBJ1-2 - once TRBV19 CASSMIGAIYTF TGTGCCAGTAGTATGATAGGGGCCATCTACACCTTC
TRBJ1-2 TRBD1 - TRBV4-2 CASSQNRDRVMGGYTF TGTGCCAGCAGCCAAAACCGGGACAGGGTTATGGGTGGCTACACCTTC
TRBJ1-2 - - TRBV29-1 CSVLRAREVRGYTF TGCAGCGTCCTCCGGGCGCGGGAAGTCCGGGGCTACACCTTC
TRBJ2-2 - - TRBV9 CASSPQAQTASNTGELFF TGTGCCAGCAGCCCTCAAGCTCAGACAGCGTCGAACACCGGGGAGCTGTTTTTT
TRBJ1-2 - - TRBV19 CASSTGRGTAYGYTF TGTGCCAGTAGTACGGGCCGTGGGACTGCGTATGGCTACACCTTC
TRBJ1-2 - - TRBV5-6 CASSLNRAYGYTF TGTGCCAGCAGCTTGAACAGGGCGTATGGCTACACCTTC
TRBJ2-3 - - TRBV4-1 CASSLPGGTDTQYF TGCGCCAGCAGCCTCCCGGGGGGCACAGATACGCAGTATTTT
TRBJ1-2 TRBD1 - TRBV5-1 CASSLGGTGVYGYTF TGCGCCAGCAGCTTGGGCGGGACAGGGGTTTATGGCTACACCTTC
TRBJ2-3 TRBD2 - TRBV6-6 CASGGVPTDTQYF TGTGCCAGCGGGGGGGTCCCCACAGATACGCAGTATTTT
TRBJ2-3 - - TRBV7-9 CASSSRGTDTQYF TGTGCCAGCAGCTCCCGGGGGACAGATACGCAGTATTTT
TRBJ1-1 - - TRBV19 CASSWRGPGTEAFF TGTGCCAGTAGTTGGCGGGGGCCGGGCACTGAAGCTTTCTTT
TRBJ2-3 - - TRBV4-3 CASSPTSPDTQYF TGCGCCAGCAGCCCTACTAGTCCTGATACGCAGTATTTT
TRBJ2-1 - - TRBV7-2 CASSLGYSQFF TGTGCCAGCAGCTTAGGTTACTCGCAGTTCTTC
TRBJ1-1 TRBD1 - TRBV7-6 CASSRQGGTEAFF TGTGCCAGCAGCCGACAGGGGGGGACTGAAGCTTTCTTT
TRBJ1-1 - once TRBV28 CASIQGGNTEAFF TGTGCCAGCATCCAGGGTGGAAACACTGAAGCTTTCTTT
TRBJ2-7 - - TRBV4-1 CASSPRYSYEQYF TGCGCCAGCAGCCCCAGATATTCCTACGAGCAGTACTTC
TRBJ2-7 - - TRBV7-2 CASSYGVGGGREVQYF TGTGCCAGCAGCTACGGGGTTGGGGGGGGCCGAGAGGTGCAGTACTTC
TRBJ1-4 - - TRBV5-1 CASSLATGATNEKLFF TGCGCCAGCAGCTTGGCAACGGGGGCAACTAATGAAAAACTGTTTTTT
TRBJ2-5 TRBD2 - TRBV5-4 CASSPGGGETQYF TGTGCCAGCAGTCCCGGGGGGGGAGAGACCCAGTACTTC
TRBJ2-6 - - TRBV7-2 CASSPTTQGFWANVLTF TGTGCCAGCAGCCCGACCACCCAGGGCTTCTGGGCCAACGTCCTGACTTTC
TRBJ2-1 TRBD2 - TRBV18 CASSPSGGEQFF TGTGCCAGCTCACCAAGCGGGGGGGAGCAGTTCTTC
TRBJ1-1 - - TRBV19 CASSIGTSNTEAFF TGTGCCAGTAGTATTGGGACTTCCAACACTGAAGCTTTCTTT